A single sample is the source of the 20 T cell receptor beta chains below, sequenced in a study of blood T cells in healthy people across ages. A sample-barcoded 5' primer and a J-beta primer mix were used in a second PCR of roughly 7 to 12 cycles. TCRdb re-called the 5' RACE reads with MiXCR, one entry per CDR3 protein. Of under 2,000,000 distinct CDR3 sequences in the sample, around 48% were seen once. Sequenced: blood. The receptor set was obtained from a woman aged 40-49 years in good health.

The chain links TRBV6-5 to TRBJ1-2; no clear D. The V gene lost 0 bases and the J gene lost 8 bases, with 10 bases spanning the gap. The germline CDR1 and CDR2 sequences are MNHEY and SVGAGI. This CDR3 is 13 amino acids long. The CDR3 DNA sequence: TGTGCCAGCAGTTACTCCCAGCTAGGGGGCTACACCTTC. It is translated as CASSYSQLGGYTF.

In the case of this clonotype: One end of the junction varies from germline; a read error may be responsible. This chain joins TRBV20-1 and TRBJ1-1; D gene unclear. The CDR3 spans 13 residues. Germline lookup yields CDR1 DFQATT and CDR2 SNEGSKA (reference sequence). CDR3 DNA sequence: TGCAGTGCTAACAACGAAGGGTGGACTGGAGCTTTCTTT. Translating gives CSANNEGWTGAFF.

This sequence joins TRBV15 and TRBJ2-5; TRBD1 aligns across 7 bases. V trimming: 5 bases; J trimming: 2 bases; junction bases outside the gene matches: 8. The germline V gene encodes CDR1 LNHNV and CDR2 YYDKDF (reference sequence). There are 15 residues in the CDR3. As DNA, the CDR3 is TGTGCCACCAGCGGCCGGGACAGATTTCAAGAGACCCAGTACTTC. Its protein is CATSGRDRFQETQYF.

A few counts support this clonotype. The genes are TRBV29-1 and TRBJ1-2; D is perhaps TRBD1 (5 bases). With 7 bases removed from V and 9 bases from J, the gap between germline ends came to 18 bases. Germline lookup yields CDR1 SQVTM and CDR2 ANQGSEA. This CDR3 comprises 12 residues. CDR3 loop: CSAPRDGVSYTF. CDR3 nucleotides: TGCAGCGCTCCCCGGGACGGCGTAAGCTACACCTTC.

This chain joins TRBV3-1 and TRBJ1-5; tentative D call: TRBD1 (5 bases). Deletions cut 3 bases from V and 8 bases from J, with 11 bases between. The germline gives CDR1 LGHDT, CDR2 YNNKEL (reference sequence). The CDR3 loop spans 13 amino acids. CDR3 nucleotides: TGTGCCAGCAGCCACAGGGAGATGGAGCCCCAGCATTTT. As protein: CASSHREMEPQHF.

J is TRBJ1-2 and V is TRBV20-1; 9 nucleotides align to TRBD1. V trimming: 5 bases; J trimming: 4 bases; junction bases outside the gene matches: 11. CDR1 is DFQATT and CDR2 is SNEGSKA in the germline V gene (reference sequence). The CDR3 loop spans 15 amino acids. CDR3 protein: CSAWDRALGTYGYTF. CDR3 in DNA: TGCAGTGCTTGGGACAGGGCGCTAGGGACCTATGGCTACACCTTC.

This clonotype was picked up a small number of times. CDR3 DNA: TGTGCCAGCAGTTACGGGGAGGGCTTCAAGGGCTACACCTTC. It codes for CASSYGEGFKGYTF. The chain has TRBV6-6 and TRBJ1-2; no reliable D call. Germline loops: CDR1 MNHNY, CDR2 SVGAGI (reference sequence). The CDR3 consists of 14 residues. V shed 2 bases and J shed 8 bases, with 15 bases lying between them.

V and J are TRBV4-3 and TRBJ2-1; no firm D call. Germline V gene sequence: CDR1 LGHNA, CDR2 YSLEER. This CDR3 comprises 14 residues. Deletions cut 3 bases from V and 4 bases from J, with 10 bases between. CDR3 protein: CASSHDGQYNEQFF. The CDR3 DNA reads TGCGCCAGCAGCCACGATGGGCAGTACAATGAGCAGTTCTTC.

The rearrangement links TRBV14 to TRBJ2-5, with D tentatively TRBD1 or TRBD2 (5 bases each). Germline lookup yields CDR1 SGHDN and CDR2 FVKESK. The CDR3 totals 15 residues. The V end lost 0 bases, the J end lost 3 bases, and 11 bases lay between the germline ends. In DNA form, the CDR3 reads TGTGCCAGCAGCCAAGAGGGGGACCGGGAAGAGACCCAGTACTTC. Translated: CASSQEGDREETQYF.

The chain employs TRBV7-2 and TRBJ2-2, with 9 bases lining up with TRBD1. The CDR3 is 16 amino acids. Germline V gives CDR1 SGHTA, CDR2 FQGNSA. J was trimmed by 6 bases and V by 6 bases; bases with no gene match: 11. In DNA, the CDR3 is TGTGCCAGCAGTCCCTACAGGGGGCTGGGCGCCGGGGAGCTGTTTTTT. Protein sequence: CASSPYRGLGAGELFF.

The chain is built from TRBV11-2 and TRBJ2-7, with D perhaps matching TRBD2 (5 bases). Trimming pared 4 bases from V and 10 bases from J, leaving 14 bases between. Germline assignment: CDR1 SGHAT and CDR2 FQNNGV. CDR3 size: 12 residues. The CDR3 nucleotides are TGTGCCAGCAGCTCCTCGGCTGACTATCAGTACTTC. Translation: CASSSSADYQYF.

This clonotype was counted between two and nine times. DNA for the CDR3: TGTGCCAGCAGCCAGGTCGACGGGGACGGCTATGGCTACACCTTC. Translating it yields CASSQVDGDGYGYTF. This chain connects TRBV4-2 to TRBJ1-2, with D tentatively TRBD1 (5 bases). Looked up from germline, CDR1 is LGHNA and CDR2 is YNFKEQ. V gave up 3 bases and J gave up 4 bases, with 15 bases separating them. The length of the CDR3 is 15 residues.

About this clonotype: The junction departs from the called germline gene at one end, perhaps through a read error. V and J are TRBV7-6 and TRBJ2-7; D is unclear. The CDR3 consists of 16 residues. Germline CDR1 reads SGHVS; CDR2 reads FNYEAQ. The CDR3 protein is CASSPMADGSSYGQYF. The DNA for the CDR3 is TGTGCCAGCAGCCCGATGGCGGACGGTAGCTCCTACGGGCAGTACTTC.

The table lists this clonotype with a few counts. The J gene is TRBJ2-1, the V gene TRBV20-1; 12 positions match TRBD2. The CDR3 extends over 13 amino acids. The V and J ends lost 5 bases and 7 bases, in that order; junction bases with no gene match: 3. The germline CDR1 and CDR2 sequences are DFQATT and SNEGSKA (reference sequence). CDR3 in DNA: TGCAGTGCTTCGGGACTAGCGGGTAATGAGCAGTTCTTC. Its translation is CSASGLAGNEQFF.

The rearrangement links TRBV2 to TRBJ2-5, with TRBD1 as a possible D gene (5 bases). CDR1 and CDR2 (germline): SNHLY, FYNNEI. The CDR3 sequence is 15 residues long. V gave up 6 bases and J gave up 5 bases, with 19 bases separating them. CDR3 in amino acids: CASSPKLTAGETQYF. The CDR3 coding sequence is TGTGCCAGCAGCCCTAAGTTGACAGCTGGGGAGACCCAGTACTTC.

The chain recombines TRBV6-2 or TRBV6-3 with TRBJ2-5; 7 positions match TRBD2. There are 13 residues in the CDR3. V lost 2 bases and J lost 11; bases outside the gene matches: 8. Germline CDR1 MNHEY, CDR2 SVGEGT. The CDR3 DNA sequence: TGTGCCAGCAGTTACGGGACTATCAATGAGCAGTACTTC. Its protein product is CASSYGTINEQYF.

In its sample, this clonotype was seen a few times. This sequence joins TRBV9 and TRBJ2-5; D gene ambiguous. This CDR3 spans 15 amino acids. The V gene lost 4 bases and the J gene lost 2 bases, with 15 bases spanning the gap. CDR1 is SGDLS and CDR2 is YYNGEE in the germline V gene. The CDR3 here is CASSLSAGPQETQYF. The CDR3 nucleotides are TGTGCCAGCAGCCTATCCGCTGGGCCTCAAGAGACCCAGTACTTC. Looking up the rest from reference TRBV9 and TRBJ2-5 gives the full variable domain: DSGVTQTPKHLITATGQRVTLRCSPRSGDLSVYWYQQSLDQGLQFLIQYYNGEERAKGNILERFSAQQFPDLHSELNLSSLELGDSALYFCASSLSAGPQETQYFGPGTRLLVL.

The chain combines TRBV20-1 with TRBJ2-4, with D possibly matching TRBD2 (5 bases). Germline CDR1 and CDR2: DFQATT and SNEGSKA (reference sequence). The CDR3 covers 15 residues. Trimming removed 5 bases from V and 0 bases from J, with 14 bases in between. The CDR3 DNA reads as TGCAGTGCTCCCCCTCGAGGGTTAGCCAAAAACATTCAGTACTTC. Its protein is CSAPPRGLAKNIQYF.

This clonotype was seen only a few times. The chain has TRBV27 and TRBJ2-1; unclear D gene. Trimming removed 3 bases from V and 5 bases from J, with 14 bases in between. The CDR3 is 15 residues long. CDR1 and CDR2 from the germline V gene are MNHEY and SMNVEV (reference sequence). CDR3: CASSFSPLRNNEQFF. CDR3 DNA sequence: TGTGCCAGCAGTTTTAGTCCCCTAAGGAACAATGAGCAGTTCTTC.

CDR3 DNA sequence: TGCAGTGCTACTATTAGCGGGAGGGCCCTAGATACGCAGTATTTT. Its protein is CSATISGRALDTQYF. The rearrangement uses TRBV20-1 and TRBJ2-3, with 11 bases lining up with TRBD2. Trimming took 4 bases from V and 5 from J; bases not matched to a gene: 8. Germline lookup yields CDR1 DFQATT and CDR2 SNEGSKA (reference sequence). CDR3 length: 15 residues.